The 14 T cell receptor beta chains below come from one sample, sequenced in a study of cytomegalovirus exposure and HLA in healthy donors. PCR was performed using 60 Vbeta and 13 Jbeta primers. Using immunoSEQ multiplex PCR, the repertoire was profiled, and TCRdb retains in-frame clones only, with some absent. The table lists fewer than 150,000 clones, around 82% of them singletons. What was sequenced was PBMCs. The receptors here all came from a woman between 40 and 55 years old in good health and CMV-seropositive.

The CDR3 DNA is TGTGCCAGCACCCCGGGGGGCTTCTACGAGCAGTACTTC. It encodes CASTPGGFYEQYF. The V call is TRBV28, the J call TRBJ2-7; tentatively, D is TRBD2 (7 bases). The V gene's germline CDR1 is MDHEN and CDR2 SYDVKM. The CDR3 extends over 13 amino acids. Trimming pared 7 bases from V and 3 bases from J, leaving 13 bases between. The full variable domain, its missing parts supplied by reference TRBV28 and TRBJ2-7, is DVKVTQSSRYLVKRTGEKVFLECVQDMDHENMFWYRQDPGLGLRLIYFSYDVKMKEKGDIPEGYSVSREKKERFSLILESASTNQTSMYLCASTPGGFYEQYFGPGTRLTVT.

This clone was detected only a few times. The CDR3 coding sequence is TGTGCCAGCAGCTCCCCGAGGGGGACTAGCGGGATAGATACGCAGTATTTT. It encodes CASSSPRGTSGIDTQYF. This sequence joins TRBV7-2 and TRBJ2-3; 13 bases map to TRBD2. The J segment lost 5 bases and the V segment lost 4 bases, leaving 9 bases of the junction unmatched. The CDR3 is made up of 17 amino acids. Per germline, CDR1 SGHTA and CDR2 FQGNSA.

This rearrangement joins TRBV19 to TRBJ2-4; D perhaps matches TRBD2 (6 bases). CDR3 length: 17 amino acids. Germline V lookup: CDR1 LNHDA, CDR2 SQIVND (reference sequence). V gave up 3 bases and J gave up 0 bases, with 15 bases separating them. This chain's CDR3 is CASSITWTGAAKNIQYF. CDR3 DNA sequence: TGTGCCAGTAGTATCACGTGGACGGGAGCAGCCAAAAACATTCAGTACTTC.

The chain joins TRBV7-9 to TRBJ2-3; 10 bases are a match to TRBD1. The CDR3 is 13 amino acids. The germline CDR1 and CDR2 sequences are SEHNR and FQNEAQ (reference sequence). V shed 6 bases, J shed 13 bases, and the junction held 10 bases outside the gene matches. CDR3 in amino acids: CASSHTPGQGKYF. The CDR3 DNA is TGTGCCAGCAGTCATACGCCGGGACAGGGGAAGTATTTT.

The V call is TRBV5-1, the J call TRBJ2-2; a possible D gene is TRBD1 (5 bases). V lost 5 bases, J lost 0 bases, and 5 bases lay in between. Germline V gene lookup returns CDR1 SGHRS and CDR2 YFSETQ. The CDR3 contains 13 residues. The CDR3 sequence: CASRDTNTGELFF. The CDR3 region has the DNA TGCGCCAGCAGGGACACGAACACCGGGGAGCTGTTTTTT. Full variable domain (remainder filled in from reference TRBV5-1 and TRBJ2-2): KAGVTQTPRYLIKTRGQQVTLSCSPISGHRSVSWYQQTPGQGLQFLFEYFSETQRNKGNFPGRFSGRQFSNSRSEMNVSTLELGDSALYLCASRDTNTGELFFGEGSRLTVL.

This chain's CDR3 is CASSSRGLGETQYF. CDR3 in DNA: TGTGCCAGCAGCTCTAGGGGCCTGGGGGAGACCCAGTACTTC. The rearrangement joins TRBV7-2 to TRBJ2-5; the D gene is possibly TRBD1 (5 bases). V dropped 4 bases and J dropped 5 bases, with 14 bases sitting between them. From germline, CDR1 is SGHTA and CDR2 FQGNSA. The CDR3 is 14 residues long. Full variable domain (rest looked up from reference TRBV7-2 and TRBJ2-5): GAGVSQSPSNKVTEKGKDVELRCDPISGHTALYWYRQSLGQGLEFLIYFQGNSAPDKSGLPSDRFSAERTGGSVSTLTIQRTQQEDSAVYLCASSSRGLGETQYFGPGTRLLVL.

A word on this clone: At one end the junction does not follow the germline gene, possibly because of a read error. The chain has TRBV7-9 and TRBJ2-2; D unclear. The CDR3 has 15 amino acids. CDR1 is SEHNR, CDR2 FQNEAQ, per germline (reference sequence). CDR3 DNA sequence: TGTTCCAGCAGAAGACAATCCAGCATCCGAGGGGAGCTGTTTTTT. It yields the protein CSSRRQSSIRGELFF.

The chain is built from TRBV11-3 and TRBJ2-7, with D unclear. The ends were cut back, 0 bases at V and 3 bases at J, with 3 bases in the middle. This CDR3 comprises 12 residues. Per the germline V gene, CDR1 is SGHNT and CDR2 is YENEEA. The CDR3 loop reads CASSLDLYEQYF. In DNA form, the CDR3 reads TGTGCCAGCAGCTTAGATCTCTACGAGCAGTACTTC. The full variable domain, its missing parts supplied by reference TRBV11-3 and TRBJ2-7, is EAGVVQSPRYKIIEKKQPVAFWCNPISGHNTLYWYLQNLGQGPELLIRYENEEAVDDSQLPKDRFSAERLKGVDSTLKIQPAELGDSAVYLCASSLDLYEQYFGPGTRLTVT.

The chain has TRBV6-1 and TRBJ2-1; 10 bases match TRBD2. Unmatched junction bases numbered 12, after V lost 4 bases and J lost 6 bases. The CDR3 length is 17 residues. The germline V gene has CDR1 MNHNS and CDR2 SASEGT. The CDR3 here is CASSALSGTSERNEQFF. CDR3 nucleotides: TGTGCCAGCAGTGCTCTATCCGGGACTAGCGAGCGCAATGAGCAGTTCTTC.

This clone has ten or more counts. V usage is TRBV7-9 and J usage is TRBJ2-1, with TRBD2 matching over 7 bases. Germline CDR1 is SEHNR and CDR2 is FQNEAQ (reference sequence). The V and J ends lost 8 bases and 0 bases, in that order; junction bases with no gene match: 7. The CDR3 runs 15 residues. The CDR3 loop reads CASGSSGISYNEQFF. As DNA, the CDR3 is TGTGCCAGCGGTTCTAGCGGAATCTCCTACAATGAGCAGTTCTTC.

The CDR3 protein is CASSDRGERSYEQYF. The CDR3, as DNA: TGTGCCAGTAGCGACAGGGGGGAAAGGTCCTACGAGCAGTACTTC. This rearrangement joins TRBV19 to TRBJ2-7, with TRBD1 identical over 9 bases. CDR1 is LNHDA and CDR2 is SQIVND in the germline V gene (reference sequence). With 6 bases clipped from V and 1 base from J, the junction kept 7 bases outside the gene matches. This CDR3 has 15 amino acids. Based on the CDR3 plus reference TRBV19 and TRBJ2-7, the full variable domain is DGGITQSPKYLFRKEGQNVTLSCEQNLNHDAMYWYRQDPGQGLRLIYYSQIVNDFQKGDIAEGYSVSREKKESFPLTVTSAQKNPTAFYLCASSDRGERSYEQYFGPGTRLTVT.

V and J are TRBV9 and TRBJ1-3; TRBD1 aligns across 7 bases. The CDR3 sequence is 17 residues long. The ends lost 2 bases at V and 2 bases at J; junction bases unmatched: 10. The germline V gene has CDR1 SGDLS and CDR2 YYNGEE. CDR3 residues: CASSVNPGGRAGNTIYF. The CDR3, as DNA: TGTGCCAGCAGCGTGAACCCAGGGGGAAGGGCTGGAAACACCATATATTTT.

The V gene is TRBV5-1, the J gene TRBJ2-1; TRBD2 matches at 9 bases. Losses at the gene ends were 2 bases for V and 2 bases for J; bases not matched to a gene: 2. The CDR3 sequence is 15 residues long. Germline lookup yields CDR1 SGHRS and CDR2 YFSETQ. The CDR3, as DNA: TGCGCCAGCAGCTTAGCGGGAGGAGCCTACAATGAGCAGTTCTTC. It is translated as CASSLAGGAYNEQFF.

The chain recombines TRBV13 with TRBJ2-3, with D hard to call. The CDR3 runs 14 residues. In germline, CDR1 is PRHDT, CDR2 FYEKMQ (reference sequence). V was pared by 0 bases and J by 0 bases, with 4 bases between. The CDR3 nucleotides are TGTGCCAGCAGCTTAGGACAGAGCACAGATACGCAGTATTTT. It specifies CASSLGQSTDTQYF.